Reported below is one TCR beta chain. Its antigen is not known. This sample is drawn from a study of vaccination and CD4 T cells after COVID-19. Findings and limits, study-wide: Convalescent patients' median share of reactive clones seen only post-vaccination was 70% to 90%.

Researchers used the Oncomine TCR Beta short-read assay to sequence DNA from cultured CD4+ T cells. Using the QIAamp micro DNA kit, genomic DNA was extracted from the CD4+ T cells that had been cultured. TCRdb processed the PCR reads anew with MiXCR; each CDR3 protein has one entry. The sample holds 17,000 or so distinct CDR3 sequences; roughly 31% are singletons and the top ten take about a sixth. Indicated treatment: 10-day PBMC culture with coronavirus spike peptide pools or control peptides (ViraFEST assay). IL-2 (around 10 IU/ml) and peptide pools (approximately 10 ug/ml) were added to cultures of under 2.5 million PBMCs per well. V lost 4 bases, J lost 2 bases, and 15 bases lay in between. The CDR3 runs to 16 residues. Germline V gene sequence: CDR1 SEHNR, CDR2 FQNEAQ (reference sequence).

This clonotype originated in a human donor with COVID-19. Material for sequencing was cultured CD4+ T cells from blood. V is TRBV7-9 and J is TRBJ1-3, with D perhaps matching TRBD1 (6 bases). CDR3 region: CASSWGKGGTGNTIYF. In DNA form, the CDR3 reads TGTGCCAGCAGCTGGGGCAAAGGGGGAACTGGAAACACCATATATTTT. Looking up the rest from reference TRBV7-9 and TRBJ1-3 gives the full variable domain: DTGVSQNPRHKITKRGQNVTFRCDPISEHNRLYWYRQTLGQGPEFLTYFQNEAQLEKSRLLSDRFSAERPKGSFSTLEIQRTEQGDSAMYLCASSWGKGGTGNTIYFGEGSWLTVV.